The 18 T cell receptor beta chains below all came from one sample that was sequenced in a study of OX40 agonist ivuxolimab in advanced cancers. TCRdb's copy holds only in-frame clones and misses some; the assay was immunoSEQ multiplex PCR. The sample consists of about 37,000 clones, approximately 86% of them appearing once. Sample: CD4+ or CD8+ T cells sorted from blood, taken in a trial of the OX40 agonist ivuxolimab. The receptors here all came from an adult with an advanced solid tumor such as melanoma, head and neck, liver or kidney cancer.

This chain connects TRBV10-2 to TRBJ2-2; 7 nucleotides line up with TRBD1. This CDR3 region has 15 residues. The V segment lost 8 bases and the J segment 0 bases; nucleotides outside the gene matches: 6. Germline V gives CDR1 WSHSY, CDR2 SAAADI. CDR3 region: CASYFGTANTGELFF. The CDR3 DNA reads as TGCGCCAGCTACTTTGGGACAGCGAACACCGGGGAGCTGTTTTTT.

This sequence joins TRBV19 and TRBJ2-6, with 7 nucleotides matching TRBD1. Germline trimming cut 3 bases from V and 0 bases from J; bases unmatched to any gene: 11. The CDR3 is made up of 19 amino acids. The germline gives CDR1 LNHDA, CDR2 SQIVND (reference sequence). DNA of the CDR3: TGTGCCAGTAGTATCTCGGGACCTCCAGGGGGCTCTGGGGCCAACGTCCTGACTTTC. It yields the protein CASSISGPPGGSGANVLTF.

The chain recombines TRBV19 with TRBJ1-5; D uncertain. V was clipped by 8 bases and J by 3 bases, with 14 bases between them. Germline assignment: CDR1 LNHDA and CDR2 SQIVND (reference sequence). The CDR3 is 14 amino acids. The CDR3, as DNA: TGTGCCAGTCGGGCAAGTAAGCTCAATCAGCCCCAGCATTTT. Translation gives CASRASKLNQPQHF. The full variable domain, completed using reference TRBV19 and TRBJ1-5, is DGGITQSPKYLFRKEGQNVTLSCEQNLNHDAMYWYRQDPGQGLRLIYYSQIVNDFQKGDIAEGYSVSREKKESFPLTVTSAQKNPTAFYLCASRASKLNQPQHFGDGTRLSIL.

The chain uses TRBV15 and TRBJ2-5; 10 nucleotides align to TRBD2. The trim removed 1 base at V and 2 bases at J, leaving 1 base unmatched. Germline CDR1 is LNHNV and CDR2 is YYDKDF (reference sequence). The CDR3 contains 15 residues. The DNA of the CDR3 is TGTGCCACCAGCAGAGGGACTAGCGGACAAGAGACCCAGTACTTC. As protein: CATSRGTSGQETQYF.

The chain couples TRBV4-1 to TRBJ2-2, with a weak D call TRBD1 (5 bases). CDR1 is MGHRA, CDR2 YSYEKL, per germline. This CDR3 has 15 residues. Trimming left V 0 bases short and J 2 bases short, with 7 bases between. The DNA for the CDR3 is TGCGCCAGCAGCCAAGATGGGGCAAACACCGGGGAGCTGTTTTTT. Protein: CASSQDGANTGELFF.

This rearrangement joins TRBV7-8 to TRBJ1-4, with D unclear. This CDR3 is 12 amino acids long. CDR1 and CDR2 (germline): SGHVS, FQNEAQ. V was cut by 4 bases and J by 8 bases, with 8 bases left in between. The CDR3 sequence is CASSSEGEKLFF. The CDR3 DNA reads as TGTGCCAGCAGCTCCGAGGGAGAAAAACTGTTTTTT. The full variable domain, rest sourced from reference TRBV7-8 and TRBJ1-4, is GAGVSQSPRYKVAKRGQDVALRCDPISGHVSLFWYQQALGQGPEFLTYFQNEAQLDKSGLPSDRFFAERPEGSVSTLKIQRTQQEDSAVYLCASSSEGEKLFFGSGTQLSVL.

With respect to this clone: Germline is not matched at one junction end, which may reflect a read error. The chain recombines TRBV7-7 with TRBJ1-1; unclear D gene. In germline, CDR1 is SSHAT, CDR2 FNYEAQ (reference sequence). The CDR3 extends over 13 amino acids. In DNA, the CDR3 is TGTGCTAGCAGCTTAGTACGGGGAACTGAAGCTTTCTTT. Translation gives CASSLVRGTEAFF.

The chain joins TRBV5-1 to TRBJ2-1; TRBD2 aligns across 11 bases. This CDR3 is built from 15 residues. J gave up 10 bases and V 5 bases, and 11 bases lay outside the gene matches. Germline CDR1 is SGHRS and CDR2 is YFSETQ. The CDR3 region has the DNA TGCGCCAGCAGTTTGACCGGGACTAGCGGAGTCGAGCAGTTCTTC. Translated, it gives CASSLTGTSGVEQFF.

The chain couples TRBV9 to TRBJ2-2, with D perhaps matching TRBD1 (5 bases). Trimming removed 2 bases at V and 0 bases at J, with 11 bases between. CDR3 length: 16 amino acids. Germline loops: CDR1 SGDLS, CDR2 YYNGEE. CDR3: CASSVQGPTNTGELFF. The CDR3 bases are TGTGCCAGCAGCGTCCAGGGTCCTACGAACACCGGGGAGCTGTTTTTT.

V is TRBV5-6 and J is TRBJ1-4; perhaps TRBD1 as D (5 bases). The germline V gene encodes CDR1 SGHDT and CDR2 YYEEEE. Trimming pared 4 bases from V and 5 bases from J, leaving 15 bases between. This CDR3 contains 15 residues. CDR3 sequence reads: CASSVRGTGNEKLFF. DNA of the CDR3: TGTGCCAGCAGCGTAAGGGGTACAGGAAATGAAAAACTGTTTTTT.

This clone appeared a single time. This chain uses TRBV4-3 with TRBJ2-7; D perhaps matches TRBD2 (6 bases). Germline V gene data show CDR1 as LGHNA and CDR2 as YSLEER. The CDR3 extends over 16 amino acids. V was trimmed by 1 base and J by 2 bases, leaving 15 bases between them. The CDR3 loop is CASSQVGGSGAYEQYF. DNA for the CDR3: TGCGCCAGCAGCCAAGTTGGAGGGAGCGGTGCCTACGAGCAGTACTTC.

The chain uses TRBV19 and TRBJ2-3, with no clear D. V lost 6 bases, J lost 4 bases, and 8 bases lay in between. Germline V lookup: CDR1 LNHDA, CDR2 SQIVND (reference sequence). This CDR3 comprises 12 residues. For the CDR3, the DNA is TGTGCCAGTAGCCCTTTTTCAGATACGCAGTATTTT. It specifies CASSPFSDTQYF.

The chain joins TRBV7-8 to TRBJ1-1, with no clear D. CDR1 is SGHVS, CDR2 FQNEAQ, per germline. The CDR3 extends over 15 amino acids. V lost 1 base, J lost 0 bases, and 9 bases lay in between. The CDR3 region is CASSLDGDLNTEAFF. Here the CDR3 DNA reads TGTGCCAGCAGCTTAGATGGTGACTTGAACACTGAAGCTTTCTTT. The complete variable domain, with remaining parts taken from reference TRBV7-8 and TRBJ1-1, reads GAGVSQSPRYKVAKRGQDVALRCDPISGHVSLFWYQQALGQGPEFLTYFQNEAQLDKSGLPSDRFFAERPEGSVSTLKIQRTQQEDSAVYLCASSLDGDLNTEAFFGQGTRLTVV.

Here the CDR3 reads CATKSGDKYEQYF. In DNA form, the CDR3 reads TGTGCCACCAAAAGCGGGGACAAGTACGAGCAGTACTTC. This rearrangement joins TRBV19 to TRBJ2-5; the D gene is possibly TRBD2 (7 bases). The DNA matches TRBJ2-7 better at its end, which makes the J call doubtful. Germline CDR1 LNHDA, CDR2 SQIVND (reference sequence). The CDR3 consists of 13 residues.

This chain joins TRBV7-8 and TRBJ1-5; D is unresolved. The CDR3 loop spans 16 amino acids. The V gene lost 2 bases and the J gene lost 3 bases, with 14 bases spanning the gap. CDR1 SGHVS and CDR2 FQNEAQ come from the germline V gene. The CDR3 coding sequence is TGTGCCAGCAGCTTAATTTCGGGAAGACTCAATCAGCCCCAGCATTTT. Translating it yields CASSLISGRLNQPQHF.

This clone has only one observation. J is TRBJ1-5 and V is TRBV5-5; a possible D gene is TRBD1 (6 bases). This CDR3 is 15 amino acids long. The germline V gene has CDR1 SGHKS and CDR2 YYEKEE (reference sequence). Trimming pared 0 bases from V and 6 bases from J, leaving 13 bases between. CDR3 loop: CASSLGTVLGQPQHF. CDR3 bases: TGTGCCAGCAGCTTGGGGACAGTTCTCGGTCAGCCCCAGCATTTT.

This sequence joins TRBV15 and TRBJ2-3; 9 nucleotides agree with TRBD2. The CDR3 is 19 amino acids. The V gene's germline CDR1 is LNHNV and CDR2 YYDKDF (reference sequence). V gave up 0 bases and J gave up 1 base; unmatched junction bases: 11. The CDR3 DNA sequence: TGTGCCACCAGCAGAGATCAGGCTAGCGGGGTGGCGGGCACAGATACGCAGTATTTT. Translated: CATSRDQASGVAGTDTQYF.

The chain is built from TRBV6-6 and TRBJ2-7, with a weak D call TRBD1 (5 bases). The CDR3 covers 14 residues. The germline gives CDR1 MNHNY, CDR2 SVGAGI (reference sequence). The V and J ends lost 2 bases and 7 bases respectively, with 15 bases between them. The CDR3 loop reads CASSYGRQSLEQYF. The CDR3 DNA reads as TGTGCCAGCAGTTACGGGCGACAGAGCCTGGAGCAGTACTTC.